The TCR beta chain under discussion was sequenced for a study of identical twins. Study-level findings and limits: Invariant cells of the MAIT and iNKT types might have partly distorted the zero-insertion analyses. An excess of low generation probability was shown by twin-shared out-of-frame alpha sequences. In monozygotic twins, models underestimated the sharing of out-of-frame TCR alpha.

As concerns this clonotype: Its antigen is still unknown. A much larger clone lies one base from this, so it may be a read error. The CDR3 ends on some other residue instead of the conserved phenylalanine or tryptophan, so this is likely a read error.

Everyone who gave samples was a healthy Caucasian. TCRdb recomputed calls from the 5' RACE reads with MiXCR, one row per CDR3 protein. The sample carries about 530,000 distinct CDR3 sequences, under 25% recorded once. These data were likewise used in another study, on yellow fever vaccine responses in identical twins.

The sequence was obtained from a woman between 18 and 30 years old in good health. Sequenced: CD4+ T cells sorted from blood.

In DNA, the CDR3 is TGTGCCAGCAGCCAGGGGGGGACAGGGGATATCGAGCAGTACCTC. It codes for CASSQGGTGDIEQYL. V usage is TRBV28 and J usage is TRBJ2-7; 10 positions match TRBD1. The CDR3 consists of 15 residues. V shed 6 bases, J shed 6 bases, and the junction held 11 bases outside the gene matches. From germline, CDR1 is MDHEN and CDR2 SYDVKM.